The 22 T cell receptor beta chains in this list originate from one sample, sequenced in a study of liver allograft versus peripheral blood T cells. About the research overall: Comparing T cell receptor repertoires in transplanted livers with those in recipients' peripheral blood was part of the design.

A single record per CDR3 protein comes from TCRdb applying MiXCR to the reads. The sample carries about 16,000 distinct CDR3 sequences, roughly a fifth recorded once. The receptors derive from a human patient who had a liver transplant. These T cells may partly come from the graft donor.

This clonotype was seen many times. Written as DNA, the CDR3 is TGTGCCAGCAGCTCACATACCTCTGGGGCCAACGTCCTGACTTTC. It translates to CASSSHTSGANVLTF. V gene TRBV7-2 combines with J gene TRBJ2-6; D is unresolved. This CDR3 has 15 amino acids. Trimming removed 4 bases at V and 0 bases at J, with 7 bases between. Germline V gives CDR1 SGHTA, CDR2 FQGNSA. Full variable domain (remainder filled in from reference TRBV7-2 and TRBJ2-6): GAGVSQSPSNKVTEKGKDVELRCDPISGHTALYWYRQSLGQGLEFLIYFQGNSAPDKSGLPSDRFSAERTGGSVSTLTIQRTQQEDSAVYLCASSSHTSGANVLTFGAGSRLTVL.

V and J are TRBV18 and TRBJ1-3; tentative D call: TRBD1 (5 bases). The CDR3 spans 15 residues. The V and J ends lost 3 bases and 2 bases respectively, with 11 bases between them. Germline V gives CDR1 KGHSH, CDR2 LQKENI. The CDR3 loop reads CASSPVGGPGNTIYF. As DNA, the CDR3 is TGTGCCAGCTCACCCGTCGGGGGTCCTGGAAACACCATATATTTT.

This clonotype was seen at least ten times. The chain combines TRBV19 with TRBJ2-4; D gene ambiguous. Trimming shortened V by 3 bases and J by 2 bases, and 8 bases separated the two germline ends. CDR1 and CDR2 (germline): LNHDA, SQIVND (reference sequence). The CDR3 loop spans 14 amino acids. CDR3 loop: CASSIGASKNIQYF. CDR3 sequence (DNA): TGTGCCAGTAGTATCGGAGCATCCAAAAACATTCAGTACTTC.

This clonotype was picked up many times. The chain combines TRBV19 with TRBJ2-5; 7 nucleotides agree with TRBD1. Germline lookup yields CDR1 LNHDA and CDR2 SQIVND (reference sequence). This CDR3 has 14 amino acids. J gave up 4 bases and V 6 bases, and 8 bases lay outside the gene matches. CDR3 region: CASSMTGPRETQYF. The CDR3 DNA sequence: TGTGCCAGTAGCATGACAGGGCCGAGAGAGACCCAGTACTTC.

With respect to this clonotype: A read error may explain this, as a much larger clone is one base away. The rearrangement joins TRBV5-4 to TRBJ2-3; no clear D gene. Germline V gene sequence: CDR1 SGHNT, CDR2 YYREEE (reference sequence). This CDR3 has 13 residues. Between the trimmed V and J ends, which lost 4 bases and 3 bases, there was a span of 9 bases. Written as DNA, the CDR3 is TGTGCCAGCAGCCCCCCGAGGACAGATACGCAGTATTTT. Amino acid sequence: CASSPPRTDTQYF.

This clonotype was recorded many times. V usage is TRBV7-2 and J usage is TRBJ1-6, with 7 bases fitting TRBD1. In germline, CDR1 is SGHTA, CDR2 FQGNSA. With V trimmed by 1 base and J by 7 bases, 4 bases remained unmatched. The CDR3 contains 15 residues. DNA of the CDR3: TGTGCCAGCAGCTTAGTTGGGACAGAGAATTCACCCCTCCACTTT. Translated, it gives CASSLVGTENSPLHF. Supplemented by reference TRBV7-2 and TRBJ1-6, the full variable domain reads GAGVSQSPSNKVTEKGKDVELRCDPISGHTALYWYRQSLGQGLEFLIYFQGNSAPDKSGLPSDRFSAERTGGSVSTLTIQRTQQEDSAVYLCASSLVGTENSPLHFGNGTRLTVT.

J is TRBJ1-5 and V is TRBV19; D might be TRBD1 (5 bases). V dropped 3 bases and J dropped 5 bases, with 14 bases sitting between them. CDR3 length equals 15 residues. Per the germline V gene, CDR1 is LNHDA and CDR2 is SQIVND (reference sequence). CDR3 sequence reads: CASSITGPRDQPQHF. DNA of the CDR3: TGTGCCAGTAGTATTACAGGACCTCGGGATCAGCCCCAGCATTTT.

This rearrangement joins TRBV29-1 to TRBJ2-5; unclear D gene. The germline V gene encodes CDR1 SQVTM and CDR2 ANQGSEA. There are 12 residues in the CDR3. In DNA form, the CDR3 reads TGCATCATCCTGACTCCTCAAGAGACCCAGTACTTC. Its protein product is CIILTPQETQYF.

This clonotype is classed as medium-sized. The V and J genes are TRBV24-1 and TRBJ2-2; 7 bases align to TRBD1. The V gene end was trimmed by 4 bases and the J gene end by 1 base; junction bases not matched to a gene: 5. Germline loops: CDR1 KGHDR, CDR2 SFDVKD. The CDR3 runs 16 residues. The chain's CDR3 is CATSEAWTGNTGELFF. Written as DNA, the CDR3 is TGTGCCACCAGTGAGGCATGGACAGGGAACACCGGGGAGCTGTTTTTT.

The CDR3 DNA follows: TGTGCCAGCAGTGGAGGGACAGGTCCCAATCAGCCCCAGCATTTT. This gives the protein CASSGGTGPNQPQHF. The chain employs TRBV27 and TRBJ1-5; 8 nucleotides align to TRBD1. V trimming: 5 bases; J trimming: 3 bases; junction bases outside the gene matches: 6. The CDR3 length is 15 residues. The germline CDR1 and CDR2 sequences are MNHEY and SMNVEV (reference sequence).

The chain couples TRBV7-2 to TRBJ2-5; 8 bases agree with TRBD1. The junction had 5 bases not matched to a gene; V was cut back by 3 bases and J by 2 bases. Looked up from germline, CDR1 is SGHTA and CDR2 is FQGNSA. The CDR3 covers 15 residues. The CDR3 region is CASSFGQGGQETQYF. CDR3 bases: TGTGCCAGCAGCTTTGGACAGGGCGGACAAGAGACCCAGTACTTC.

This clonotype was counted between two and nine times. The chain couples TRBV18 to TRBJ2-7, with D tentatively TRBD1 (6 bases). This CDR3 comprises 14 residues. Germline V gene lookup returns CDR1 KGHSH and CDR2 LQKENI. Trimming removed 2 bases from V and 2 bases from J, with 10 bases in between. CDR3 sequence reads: CASSPRAGAYEQYF. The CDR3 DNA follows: TGTGCCAGCTCACCAAGGGCAGGGGCCTACGAGCAGTACTTC.

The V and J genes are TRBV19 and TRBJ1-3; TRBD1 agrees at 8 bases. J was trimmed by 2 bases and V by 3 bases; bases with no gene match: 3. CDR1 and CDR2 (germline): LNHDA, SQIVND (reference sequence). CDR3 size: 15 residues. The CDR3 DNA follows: TGTGCCAGTAGTATGACAGGGGAGGCTGGAAACACCATATATTTT. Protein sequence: CASSMTGEAGNTIYF. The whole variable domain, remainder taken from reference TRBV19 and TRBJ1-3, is DGGITQSPKYLFRKEGQNVTLSCEQNLNHDAMYWYRQDPGQGLRLIYYSQIVNDFQKGDIAEGYSVSREKKESFPLTVTSAQKNPTAFYLCASSMTGEAGNTIYFGEGSWLTVV.

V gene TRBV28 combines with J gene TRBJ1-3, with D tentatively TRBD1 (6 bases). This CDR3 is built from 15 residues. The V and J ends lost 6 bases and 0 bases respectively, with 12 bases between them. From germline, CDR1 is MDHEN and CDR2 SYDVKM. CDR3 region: CASSPGDYSGNTIYF. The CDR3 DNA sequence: TGTGCCAGCAGCCCAGGGGACTACTCTGGAAACACCATATATTTT.

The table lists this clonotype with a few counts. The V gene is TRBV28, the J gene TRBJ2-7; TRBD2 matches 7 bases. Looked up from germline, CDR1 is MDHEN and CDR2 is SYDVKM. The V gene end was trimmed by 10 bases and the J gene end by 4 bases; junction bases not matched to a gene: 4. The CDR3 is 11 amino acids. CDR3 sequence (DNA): TGTGCCACCTTGCGGGGGTACGAGCAGTACTTC. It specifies CATLRGYEQYF.

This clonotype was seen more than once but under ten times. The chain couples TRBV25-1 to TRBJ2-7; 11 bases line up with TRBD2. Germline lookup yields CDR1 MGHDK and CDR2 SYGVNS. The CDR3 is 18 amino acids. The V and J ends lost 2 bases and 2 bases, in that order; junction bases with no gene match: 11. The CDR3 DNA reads TGTGCCAGCAGTGAAAGGGACGGGCTAGCGGGAGGACCCTACGAGCAGTACTTC. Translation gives CASSERDGLAGGPYEQYF.

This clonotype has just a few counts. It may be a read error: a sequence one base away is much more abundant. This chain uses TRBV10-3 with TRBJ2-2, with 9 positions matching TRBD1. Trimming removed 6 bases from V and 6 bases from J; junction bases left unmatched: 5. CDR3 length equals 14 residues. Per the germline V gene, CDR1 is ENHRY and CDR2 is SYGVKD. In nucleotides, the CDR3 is TGTGCCATCAGCGGACAGGGGTGTGCCGGGGAGCTGTTTTTT. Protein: CAISGQGCAGELFF.

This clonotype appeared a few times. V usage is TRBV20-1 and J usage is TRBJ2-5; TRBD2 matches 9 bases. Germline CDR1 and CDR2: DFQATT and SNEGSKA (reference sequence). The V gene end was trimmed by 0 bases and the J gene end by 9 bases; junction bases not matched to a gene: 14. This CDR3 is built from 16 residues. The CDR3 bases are TGCAGTGCTAGAGACGGGGCTAGCGGGGACCGTACGTCCCAGTACTTC. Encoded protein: CSARDGASGDRTSQYF.

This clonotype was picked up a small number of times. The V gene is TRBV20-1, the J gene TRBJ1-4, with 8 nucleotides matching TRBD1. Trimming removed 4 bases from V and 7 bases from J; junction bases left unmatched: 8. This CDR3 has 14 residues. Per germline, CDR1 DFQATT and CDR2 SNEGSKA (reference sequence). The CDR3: CSAIPGGGGEKLFF. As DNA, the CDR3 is TGCAGTGCTATCCCAGGGGGCGGGGGTGAAAAACTGTTTTTT.

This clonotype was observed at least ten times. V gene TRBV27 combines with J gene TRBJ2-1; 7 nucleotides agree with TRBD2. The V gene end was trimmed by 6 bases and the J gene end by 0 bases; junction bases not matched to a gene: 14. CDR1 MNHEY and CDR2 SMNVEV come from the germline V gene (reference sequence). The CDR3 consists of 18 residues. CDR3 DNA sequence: TGTGCCAGCAGACGGGACTACCTTCTTTCTAGCTCCTACAATGAGCAGTTCTTC. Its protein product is CASRRDYLLSSSYNEQFF.

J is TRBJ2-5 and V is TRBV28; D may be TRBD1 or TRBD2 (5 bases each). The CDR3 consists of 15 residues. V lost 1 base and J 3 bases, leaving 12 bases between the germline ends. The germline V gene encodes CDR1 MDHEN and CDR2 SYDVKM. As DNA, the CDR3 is TGTGCCAGCAGTTTATATGGGGGTCGAGAAGAGACCCAGTACTTC. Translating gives CASSLYGGREETQYF.

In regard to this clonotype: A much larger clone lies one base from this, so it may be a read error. For the CDR3, the DNA is TGTGCCAGCAGTGTAGGAGGGAGGGGCGGGGAGCCGTTTTTT. Translating gives CASSVGGRGGEPFF. This rearrangement joins TRBV6-1 to TRBJ2-2; 7 bases line up with TRBD2. Germline V gives CDR1 MNHNS, CDR2 SASEGT. The CDR3 is made up of 14 amino acids.